Sequencing of this T cell receptor (beta chain) was carried out in a study of spatial heterogeneity in lung cancer (dated by TCRdb to the late 2010s). Regarding the research as a whole: More beta-chain than alpha-chain transcripts were consistently detected, likely reflecting higher beta-chain transcript abundance. In the raw uncorrected reads, each unique combination of TCR and UMI appeared more than ten times on average. TCR alpha and beta repertoires were quantitatively compared across multiple tumor regions, matched nontumor lung and blood in non-small cell lung cancer. TCR repertoire features were related to nonsynonymous mutation counts determined by whole-exome sequencing of tumor tissue. Both alpha and beta chains were TCR-sequenced in approximately 220 tumor regions, some 64 matched nontumor lung samples and more than 50 PBMC samples obtained at surgery. What the study reported, not specific to this receptor: Ubiquitous expanded tumor TCRs were found in blood more often at tumor resection than at routine follow-up. Additional single-cell paired TCR alpha and beta sequencing was considered necessary to confirm, at a functional level, the hypothesis that regional TCRs recognize regional mutations.

This clonotype has more than one count but fewer than ten. Its antigen is still unknown. Base qualities are missing; no much larger clone stands one base away. The time point label for this specimen denotes: sample taken at primary tumor resection. Donors were 72 patients with early-stage, untreated non-small cell lung cancer from the lung TRACERx cohort. Without any cell sorting, TCR sequencing was performed on whole RNA extracted either from tumor and nontumor lung tissue or from cryopreserved PBMC samples. A patient was chosen for TCR sequencing only when enough RNA was available from at least two tumor regions. Library method: 5' RACE. The sequencer was a NextSeq 500. To allow correction of PCR and sequencing errors, the TCR library protocol tagged every TCR cDNA molecule with a unique molecular identifier. The original methods were these. TCR identification, UMI-based error correction and CDR3 extraction were performed with Decombinator tools. Expanded TCRs were defined as those above a frequency of 2 per 1,000, corresponding to the top 1% of the tumor frequency distribution. Renyi diversity was computed with the R vegan package after each repertoire had been subsampled 100 times to 5,000 TCRs. CDR3 similarity networks were built from amino acid triplet string-kernel similarity, connecting CDR3s with pairwise similarity above 0.82. The public reads were quality trimmed at Q25 with fastp and then assembled into clones with MiXCR by TCRdb, keeping productive beta chains. Identical CDR3 proteins give one entry, which carries the most common genes and DNA. V and J calls and clone size were set by TCRdb, not the authors. Here the sample has more than 80,000 distinct CDR3 sequences; approximately 12% occur a single time. Of the sample, just over 40% falls within the top ten clones.

Including the terminal cysteine and phenylalanine, the CDR3 comprises 14 residues. Only the CDR3 part of the read is kept: 42 bases, read in frame from the first base. This TCR was recovered from a male donor with early-stage non-small cell lung cancer. The chain uses TRBV21-1 and TRBJ1-6; the listed D gene, TRBD1, was not tested against the DNA. TRBV21-1 is assigned pseudogene status. This specimen was PBMCs, taken at surgery. Here the CDR3 is given as CASTQGRWNSPLHF. The nucleotides read TGTGCCAGCACACAGGGGCGGTGGAATTCACCCCTCCACTTT.